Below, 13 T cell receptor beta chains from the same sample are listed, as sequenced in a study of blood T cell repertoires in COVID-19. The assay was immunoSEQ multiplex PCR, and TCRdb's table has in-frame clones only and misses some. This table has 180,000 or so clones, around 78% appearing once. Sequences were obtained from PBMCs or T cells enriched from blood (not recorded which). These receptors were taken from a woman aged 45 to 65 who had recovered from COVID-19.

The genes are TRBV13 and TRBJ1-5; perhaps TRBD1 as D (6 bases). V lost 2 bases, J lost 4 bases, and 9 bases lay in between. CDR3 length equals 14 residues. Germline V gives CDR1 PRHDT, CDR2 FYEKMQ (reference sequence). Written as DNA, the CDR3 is TGTGCCAGCAGCTTACCCGGGACAAATCAGCCCCAGCATTTT. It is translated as CASSLPGTNQPQHF.

The CDR3 DNA is TGTGCCAGCAGGACTGAAAACCGGGACAGAAGAAATTCACCCCTCCACTTT. It codes for CASRTENRDRRNSPLHF. V is TRBV11-2 and J is TRBJ1-6; 7 bases agree with TRBD1. V shed 6 bases and J 7 bases; nucleotides not matched to a gene: 15. Germline loops: CDR1 SGHAT, CDR2 FQNNGV. The CDR3 is 17 residues long.

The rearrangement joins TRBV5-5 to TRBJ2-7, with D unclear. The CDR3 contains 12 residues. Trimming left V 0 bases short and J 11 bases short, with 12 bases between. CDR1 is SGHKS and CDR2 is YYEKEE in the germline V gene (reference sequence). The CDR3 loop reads CASSLERSVEYV. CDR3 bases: TGTGCCAGCAGCTTGGAGCGAAGTGTAGAGTACGTC.

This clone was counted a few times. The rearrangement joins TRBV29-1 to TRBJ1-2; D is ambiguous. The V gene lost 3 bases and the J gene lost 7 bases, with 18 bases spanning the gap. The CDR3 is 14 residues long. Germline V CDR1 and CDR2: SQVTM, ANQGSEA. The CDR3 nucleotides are TGCAGCGTTGAGTTATTGACCGCCAGGCGTGGCTACACCTTC. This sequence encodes CSVELLTARRGYTF.

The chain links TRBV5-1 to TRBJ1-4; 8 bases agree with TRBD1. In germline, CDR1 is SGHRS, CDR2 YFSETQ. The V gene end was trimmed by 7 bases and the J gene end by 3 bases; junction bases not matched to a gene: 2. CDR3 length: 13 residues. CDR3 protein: CASGQGSNEKLFF. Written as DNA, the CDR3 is TGCGCCAGCGGACAGGGCTCTAATGAAAAACTGTTTTTT.

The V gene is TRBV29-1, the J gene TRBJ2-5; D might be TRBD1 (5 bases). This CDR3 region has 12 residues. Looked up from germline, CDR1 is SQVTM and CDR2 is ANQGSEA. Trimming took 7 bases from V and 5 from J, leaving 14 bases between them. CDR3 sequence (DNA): TGCAGCGCCAGGGCGTGGGGCGAGACCCAGTACTTC. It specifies CSARAWGETQYF.

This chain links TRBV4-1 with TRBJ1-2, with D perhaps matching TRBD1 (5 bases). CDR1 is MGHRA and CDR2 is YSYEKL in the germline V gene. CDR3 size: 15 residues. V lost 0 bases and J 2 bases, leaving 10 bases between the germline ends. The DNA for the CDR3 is TGCGCCAGCAGCCAAGATGGGGAGGGGAACTATGGCTACACCTTC. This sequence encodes CASSQDGEGNYGYTF.

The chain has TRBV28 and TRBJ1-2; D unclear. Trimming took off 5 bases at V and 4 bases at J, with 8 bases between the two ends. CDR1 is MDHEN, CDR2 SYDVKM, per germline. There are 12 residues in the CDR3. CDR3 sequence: CASSGRAYGYTF. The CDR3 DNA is TGTGCCAGCAGTGGGAGGGCCTATGGCTACACCTTC.

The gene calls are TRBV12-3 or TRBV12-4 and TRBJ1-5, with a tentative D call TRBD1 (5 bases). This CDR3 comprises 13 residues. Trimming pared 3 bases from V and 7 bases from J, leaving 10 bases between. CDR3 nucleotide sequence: TGTGCCAGCAGTTTGGACATCGAGCAGCCCCAGCATTTT. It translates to CASSLDIEQPQHF.

The CDR3 coding sequence is TGTGCCACCAGCAGAGATCTCTCTCGGCAGGGAAATGGCTACACCTTC. Its translation: CATSRDLSRQGNGYTF. The chain uses TRBV15 and TRBJ1-2; TRBD1 might be the D (5 bases). Looked up from germline, CDR1 is LNHNV and CDR2 is YYDKDF (reference sequence). The length of the CDR3 is 16 residues. Trimming took off 0 bases at V and 6 bases at J, with 17 bases between the two ends.

The CDR3 sequence is CASSLRDSEKLFF. In nucleotides, the CDR3 is TGTGCCAGCAGCTTGAGGGACAGTGAAAAACTGTTTTTT. This chain uses TRBV11-2 with TRBJ1-4; 7 nucleotides agree with TRBD1. Germline V gives CDR1 SGHAT, CDR2 FQNNGV. J gave up 7 bases and V 3 bases, and 2 bases lay outside the gene matches. The CDR3 is 13 amino acids. Full variable domain (rest looked up from reference TRBV11-2 and TRBJ1-4): EAGVAQSPRYKIIEKRQSVAFWCNPISGHATLYWYQQILGQGPKLLIQFQNNGVVDDSQLPKDRFSAERLKGVDSTLKIQPAKLEDSAVYLCASSLRDSEKLFFGSGTQLSVL.

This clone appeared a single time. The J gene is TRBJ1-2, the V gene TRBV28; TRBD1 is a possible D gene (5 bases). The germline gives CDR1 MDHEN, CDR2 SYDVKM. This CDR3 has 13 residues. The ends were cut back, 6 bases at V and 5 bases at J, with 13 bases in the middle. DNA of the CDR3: TGTGCCAGCAGAGCAGGGTCAGGGTATGGCTACACCTTC. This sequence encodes CASRAGSGYGYTF.

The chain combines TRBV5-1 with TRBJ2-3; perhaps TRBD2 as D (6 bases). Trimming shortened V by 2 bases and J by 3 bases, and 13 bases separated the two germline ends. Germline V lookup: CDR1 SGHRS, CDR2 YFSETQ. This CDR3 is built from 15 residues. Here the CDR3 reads CASSFSSGWTDTQYF. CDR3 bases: TGCGCCAGCAGCTTTTCAAGCGGGTGGACAGATACGCAGTATTTT. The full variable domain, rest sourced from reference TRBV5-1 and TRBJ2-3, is KAGVTQTPRYLIKTRGQQVTLSCSPISGHRSVSWYQQTPGQGLQFLFEYFSETQRNKGNFPGRFSGRQFSNSRSEMNVSTLELGDSALYLCASSFSSGWTDTQYFGPGTRLTVL.